This entry lists 8 T cell receptor beta chains sequenced from one sample in a study of T cell changes during pregnancy in multiple sclerosis. This table comes from immunoSEQ multiplex PCR, and its TCRdb copy is limited to in-frame clones, with some not included. The sample lists roughly 80,000 clones; approximately 93% were seen once. The sample was peripheral blood, taken in the second trimester of pregnancy. The receptors derive from a female donor with multiple sclerosis, enrolled in a pregnancy study.

The gene calls are TRBV5-8 and TRBJ2-3; 9 positions agree with TRBD1. Germline CDR1 is SGHTS and CDR2 is YDEGEE. J lost 2 bases, V lost 6 bases, and 4 bases had no gene match. CDR3 length: 14 amino acids. CDR3 nucleotide sequence: TGTGCCAGCATGAGGACAGGGGACACAGATACGCAGTATTTT. This sequence encodes CASMRTGDTDTQYF.

The genes are TRBV29-1 and TRBJ2-5; tentative D call: TRBD1 (6 bases). Trimming removed 1 base at V and 7 bases at J, with 16 bases between. The germline CDR1 and CDR2 sequences are SQVTM and ANQGSEA. The CDR3 contains 14 residues. The CDR3 DNA reads TGCAGCGTTGAAGGCCCGGGACATACTGGGACCCAGTACTTC. As protein: CSVEGPGHTGTQYF.

This sequence joins TRBV30 and TRBJ1-1, with D possibly being TRBD1 (5 bases). CDR1 is GTSNPN, CDR2 SVGIG, per germline (reference sequence). V lost 4 bases and J 1 base, leaving 7 bases between the germline ends. The CDR3 contains 12 residues. The CDR3 here is CAWTGGNTEAFF. The CDR3 DNA reads as TGTGCCTGGACCGGGGGGAACACTGAAGCTTTCTTT.

The V gene is TRBV5-1, the J gene TRBJ1-6; possibly TRBD1 for D (6 bases). The germline gives CDR1 SGHRS, CDR2 YFSETQ. Trimming removed 4 bases at V and 4 bases at J, with 18 bases between. The CDR3 has 17 residues. The CDR3 nucleotides are TGCGCCAGCAGCCGAGGGGGGGGGACGGAATATAATTCACCCCTCCACTTT. This gives the protein CASSRGGGTEYNSPLHF.

The chain links TRBV19 to TRBJ1-6; D is possibly TRBD1 (5 bases). The length of the CDR3 is 15 residues. Germline CDR1 reads LNHDA; CDR2 reads SQIVND (reference sequence). V lost 5 bases and J lost 7, with 15 bases in between. CDR3 sequence: CASSLHWGGNSPLHF. CDR3 in DNA: TGTGCCAGTAGTCTTCACTGGGGGGGAAATTCACCCCTCCACTTT.

The chain couples TRBV9 to TRBJ1-1; D not resolved. Between the trimmed V and J ends, which lost 3 bases and 2 bases, there was a span of 8 bases. The CDR3 has 13 amino acids. Germline V lookup: CDR1 SGDLS, CDR2 YYNGEE. CDR3 region: CASSDSQNTEAFF. CDR3 in DNA: TGTGCCAGCAGCGACTCTCAAAACACTGAAGCTTTCTTT. Based on the CDR3 plus reference TRBV9 and TRBJ1-1, the full variable domain is DSGVTQTPKHLITATGQRVTLRCSPRSGDLSVYWYQQSLDQGLQFLIQYYNGEERAKGNILERFSAQQFPDLHSELNLSSLELGDSALYFCASSDSQNTEAFFGQGTRLTVV.

This chain uses TRBV18 with TRBJ2-3; 12 bases are shared with TRBD1. This CDR3 region has 15 residues. The trim removed 3 bases at V and 5 bases at J, leaving 3 bases unmatched. Germline V CDR1 and CDR2: KGHSH, LQKENI. The DNA of the CDR3 is TGTGCCAGCTCACCCGGGACAGGGGGCTTAGATACGCAGTATTTT. This gives the protein CASSPGTGGLDTQYF.

V and J are TRBV6-6 and TRBJ2-7, with TRBD1 matching over 11 bases. With 7 bases clipped from V and 2 bases from J, the junction kept 7 bases outside the gene matches. Germline V gene lookup returns CDR1 MNHNY and CDR2 SVGAGI (reference sequence). The CDR3 is made up of 15 amino acids. The CDR3 reads CASTSGTGGPYEQYF. The CDR3 nucleotides read TGTGCCAGCACCTCCGGGACAGGGGGTCCCTACGAGCAGTACTTC.